This T cell receptor beta chain was sequenced in a study of T-cell reconstitution after alpha-beta-depleted transplantation in children. The library targeted TCRbeta and was prepared with unique molecular identifiers. TCRdb reprocessed the PCR reads with MiXCR, giving one entry per CDR3 protein. The top ten hold around an eighth of the sample, which has fewer than 750,000 distinct CDR3 sequences, around 23% seen once. The V segment lost 1 base and the J segment 4 bases; nucleotides outside the gene matches: 6. The germline CDR1 and CDR2 sequences are KGHSH and LQKENI. The CDR3 contains 17 residues. Comments on this clonotype: Its target is unknown.

Study results and caveats: There were reportedly several hundred expanded graft clones from which alpha-beta T cells came about two months after transplant.

The specimen comprised PBMCs, mostly from graft donor cells, sampled 360 days after TCRalphabeta/CD19-depleted stem cell transplant. This chain connects TRBV18 to TRBJ2-3, with TRBD1 identical over 12 bases. The TCR sequence derives from a boy under two years old who had a stem cell transplant for acute myeloid leukemia, so the T cells may come from the graft donor. The CDR3: CASSPRTGTGGSDTQYF. Written as DNA, the CDR3 is TGTGCCAGCTCACCACGTACCGGGACAGGGGGCTCAGATACGCAGTATTTT.